Below, 12 T cell receptor beta chains from the same sample are listed, as sequenced in a study of graft-versus-host responses after intestinal transplantation. The protocol was immunoSEQ multiplex PCR, while the TCRdb copy is restricted to in-frame clones and leaves out a portion. The sample consists of around 130,000 clones, 90% to 95% of them appearing once. Their specific antigens are unknown. The sample was unstimulated CD4+ T cells sorted from spleen or lymph node cells, taken before intestinal transplant. The receptors were sampled from a human donor who received an intestinal transplant.

This chain joins TRBV5-1 and TRBJ1-2, with a weak D call TRBD1 (5 bases). Per germline, CDR1 SGHRS and CDR2 YFSETQ. The V and J ends lost 4 bases and 4 bases respectively, with 11 bases between them. The CDR3 has 13 amino acids. DNA of the CDR3: TGCGCCAGCAGCCAGGACGGGACCTATGGCTACACCTTC. This sequence encodes CASSQDGTYGYTF.

The chain has TRBV18 and TRBJ1-2; D gene uncertain. Trimming pared 4 bases from V and 3 bases from J, leaving 18 bases between. The CDR3 covers 16 residues. Germline V gene data show CDR1 as KGHSH and CDR2 as LQKENI. In DNA form, the CDR3 reads TGTGCCAGCTCACGCCCCTTATCTGGGTTCGACTATGGCTACACCTTC. It codes for CASSRPLSGFDYGYTF.

The V and J genes are TRBV18 and TRBJ2-7; TRBD1 agrees at 7 bases. The CDR3 consists of 14 residues. Germline assignment: CDR1 KGHSH and CDR2 LQKENI. J was trimmed by 1 base and V by 3 bases; bases with no gene match: 3. CDR3 DNA sequence: TGTGCCAGCTCACCGACAGGGAATTCCTACGAGCAGTACTTC. Its translation is CASSPTGNSYEQYF.

The chain employs TRBV18 and TRBJ1-6; D may be TRBD1 (5 bases). In germline, CDR1 is KGHSH, CDR2 LQKENI. V was pared by 2 bases and J by 6 bases, with 8 bases between. The CDR3 sequence is 14 residues long. In DNA, the CDR3 is TGTGCCAGCTCACCAGGGACGGGTAATTCACCCCTCCACTTT. Translating gives CASSPGTGNSPLHF.

The rearrangement joins TRBV20-1 to TRBJ1-1; D gene uncertain. The CDR3 totals 11 residues. V lost 3 bases to trimming and J lost 7 bases, with 9 bases between them. Germline V gene sequence: CDR1 DFQATT, CDR2 SNEGSKA (reference sequence). CDR3 in amino acids: CSASRAVEAFF. The CDR3 DNA reads TGCAGTGCTAGCCGAGCCGTTGAAGCTTTCTTT.

V and J are TRBV9 and TRBJ1-1; D unclear. This CDR3 has 14 amino acids. Germline assignment: CDR1 SGDLS and CDR2 YYNGEE. V lost 1 base to trimming and J lost 1 base, with 8 bases between them. CDR3 in DNA: TGTGCCAGCAGCGTAAGCCATCGGAACACTGAAGCTTTCTTT. Translated: CASSVSHRNTEAFF.

The rearrangement uses TRBV2 and TRBJ2-1; no clear D gene. Germline V gene data show CDR1 as SNHLY and CDR2 as FYNNEI. There are 13 residues in the CDR3. Trimming removed 8 bases from V and 0 bases from J, with 8 bases in between. For the CDR3, the DNA is TGTGCCAGCGGGGATGGCTCCTACAATGAGCAGTTCTTC. It specifies CASGDGSYNEQFF.

The J gene is TRBJ2-1, the V gene TRBV2; D remains unclear. Trimming removed 7 bases from V and 4 bases from J, with 5 bases in between. The CDR3 totals 11 residues. Germline lookup yields CDR1 SNHLY and CDR2 FYNNEI. This chain's CDR3 is CASTTYNEQFF. CDR3 DNA sequence: TGTGCCAGCACTACTTACAATGAGCAGTTCTTC.

The chain joins TRBV11-3 to TRBJ2-7, with D uncertain. There are 13 residues in the CDR3. Germline V gene sequence: CDR1 SGHNT, CDR2 YENEEA. V dropped 1 base and J dropped 5 bases, with 9 bases sitting between them. CDR3 coding DNA: TGTGCCAGCAGCTTAGTGTATGTCCACGAGCAGTACTTC. It translates to CASSLVYVHEQYF.

The chain has TRBV4-1 and TRBJ2-5, with D perhaps assigned TRBD1 or TRBD2 (5 bases each). Germline V gene data show CDR1 as MGHRA and CDR2 as YSYEKL. The CDR3 loop spans 18 amino acids. Trimming left V 3 bases short and J 4 bases short, with 24 bases between. CDR3 protein: CASSQDMRAFDKPETQYF. The CDR3, as DNA: TGCGCCAGCAGCCAGGACATGAGGGCGTTTGACAAACCAGAGACCCAGTACTTC.

This chain connects TRBV5-1 to TRBJ2-5; 8 nucleotides align to TRBD1. V lost 4 bases, J lost 5 bases, and 1 base stayed unmatched. Germline lookup yields CDR1 SGHRS and CDR2 YFSETQ. There are 12 residues in the CDR3. Here the CDR3 reads CASSRDRETQYF. The CDR3 DNA follows: TGCGCCAGCAGCCGGGACAGGGAGACCCAGTACTTC.

This chain uses TRBV7-2 with TRBJ1-1, with D possibly TRBD1 on 5 matching bases. Per the germline V gene, CDR1 is SGHTA and CDR2 is FQGNSA. The CDR3 is made up of 14 amino acids. V was pared by 2 bases and J by 3 bases, with 10 bases between. CDR3 loop: CASSLLGADTEAFF. The CDR3 DNA reads TGTGCCAGCAGCTTATTAGGGGCCGACACTGAAGCTTTCTTT.